This T cell receptor (beta chain) was captured by sequencing in a study of T cell responses to AZD1222 COVID-19 vaccine. Only in-frame clones appear in the TCRdb table, and some are missing; sequencing was by immunoSEQ multiplex PCR. The sample includes 140,000 to 150,000 clones, about 92% of them seen just once. The sequenced sample was peripheral blood, obtained on day 0 of AZD1222 vaccination. The clonotype was recovered from an adult in good health.

The CDR3 DNA reads as TGTGCCAGTAGTATGGAGGGGCACGGGCAGCCCCAGCATTTT. Translation gives CASSMEGHGQPQHF. V gene TRBV19 combines with J gene TRBJ1-5, with D possibly being TRBD1 (5 bases). V shed 3 bases and J shed 7 bases, with 13 bases lying between them. Germline-derived CDR1 and CDR2 are LNHDA and SQIVND (reference sequence). The CDR3 sequence is 14 residues long.